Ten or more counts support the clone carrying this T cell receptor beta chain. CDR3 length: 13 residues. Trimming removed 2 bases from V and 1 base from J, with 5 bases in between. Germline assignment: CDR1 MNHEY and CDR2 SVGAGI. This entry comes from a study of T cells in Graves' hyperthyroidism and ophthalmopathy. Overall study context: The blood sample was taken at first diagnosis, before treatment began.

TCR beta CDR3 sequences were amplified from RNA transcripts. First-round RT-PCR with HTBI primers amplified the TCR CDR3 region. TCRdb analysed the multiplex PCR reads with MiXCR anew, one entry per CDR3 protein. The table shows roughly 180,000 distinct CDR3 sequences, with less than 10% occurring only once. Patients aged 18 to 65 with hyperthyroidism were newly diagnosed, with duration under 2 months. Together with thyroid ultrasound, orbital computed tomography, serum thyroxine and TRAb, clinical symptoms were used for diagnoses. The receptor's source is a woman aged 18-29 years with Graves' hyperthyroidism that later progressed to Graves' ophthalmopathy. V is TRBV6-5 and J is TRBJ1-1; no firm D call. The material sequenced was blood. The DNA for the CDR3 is TGTGCCAGCAGTTACGCAAGGAACACTGAAGCTTTCTTT. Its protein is CASSYARNTEAFF.